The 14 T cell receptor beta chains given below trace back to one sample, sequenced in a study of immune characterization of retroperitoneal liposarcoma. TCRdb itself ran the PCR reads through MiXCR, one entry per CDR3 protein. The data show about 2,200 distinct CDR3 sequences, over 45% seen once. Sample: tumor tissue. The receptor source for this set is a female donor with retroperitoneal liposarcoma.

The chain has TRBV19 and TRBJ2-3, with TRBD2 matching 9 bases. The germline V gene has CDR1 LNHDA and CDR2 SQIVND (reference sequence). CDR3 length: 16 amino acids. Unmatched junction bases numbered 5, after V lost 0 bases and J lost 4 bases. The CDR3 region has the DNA TGTGCCAGTAGTATAGATAGTAGCGGGAGAGCAGATACGCAGTATTTT. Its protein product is CASSIDSSGRADTQYF.

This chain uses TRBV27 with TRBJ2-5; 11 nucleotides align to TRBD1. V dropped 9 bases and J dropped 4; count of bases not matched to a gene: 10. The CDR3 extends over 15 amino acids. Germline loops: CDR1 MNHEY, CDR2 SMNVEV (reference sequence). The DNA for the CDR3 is TGTGCCAGTTGGGGACAGGGGGGCGGAAGAGAGACCCAGTACTTC. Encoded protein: CASWGQGGGRETQYF.

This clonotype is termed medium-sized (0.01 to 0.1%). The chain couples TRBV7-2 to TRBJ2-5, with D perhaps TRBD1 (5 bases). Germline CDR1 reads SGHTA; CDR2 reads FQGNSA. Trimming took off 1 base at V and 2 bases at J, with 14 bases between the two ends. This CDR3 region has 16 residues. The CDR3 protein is CASSLVLDRGQETQYF. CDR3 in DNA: TGTGCCAGCAGCTTAGTTTTAGACAGAGGACAAGAGACCCAGTACTTC.

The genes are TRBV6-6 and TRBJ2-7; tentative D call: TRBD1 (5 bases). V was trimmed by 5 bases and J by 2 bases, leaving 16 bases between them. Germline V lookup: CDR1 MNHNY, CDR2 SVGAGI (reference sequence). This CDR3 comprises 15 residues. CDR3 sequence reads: CASSALEGVPYEQYF. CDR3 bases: TGTGCCAGCAGTGCCTTAGAAGGGGTCCCCTACGAGCAGTACTTC.

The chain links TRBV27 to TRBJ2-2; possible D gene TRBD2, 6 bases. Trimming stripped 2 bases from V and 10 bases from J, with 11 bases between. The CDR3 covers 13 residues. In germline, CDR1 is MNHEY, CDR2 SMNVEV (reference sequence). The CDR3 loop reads CASSLRREEELFF. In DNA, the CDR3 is TGTGCCAGCAGTTTAAGGAGGGAGGAGGAGCTGTTTTTT.

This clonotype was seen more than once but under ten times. CDR3 region: CASSPSGRLARFEQYF. The CDR3 region has the DNA TGTGCCAGCAGCCCCTCCGGGAGACTAGCTCGCTTCGAGCAGTACTTC. The chain recombines TRBV7-2 with TRBJ2-5; TRBD2 matches at 7 bases. The last part of the DNA fits TRBJ2-7 better; the J call may be wrong. The CDR3 length is 16 residues. The germline gives CDR1 SGHTA, CDR2 FQGNSA.

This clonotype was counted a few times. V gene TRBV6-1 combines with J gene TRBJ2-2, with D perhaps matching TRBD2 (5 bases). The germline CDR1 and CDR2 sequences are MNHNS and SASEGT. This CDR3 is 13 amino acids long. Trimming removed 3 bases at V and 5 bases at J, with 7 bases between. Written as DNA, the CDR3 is TGTGCCAGCAGTGACGAGGGTACCGGGGAGCTGTTTTTT. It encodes CASSDEGTGELFF.

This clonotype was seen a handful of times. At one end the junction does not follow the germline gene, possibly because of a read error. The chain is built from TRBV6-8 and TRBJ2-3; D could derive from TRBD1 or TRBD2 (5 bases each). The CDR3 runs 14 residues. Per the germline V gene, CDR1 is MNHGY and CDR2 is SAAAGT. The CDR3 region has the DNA TGTGCCAGCAGTTACTCAGAGGGGATCTACGAGCAGTTCTTT. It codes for CASSYSEGIYEQFF.

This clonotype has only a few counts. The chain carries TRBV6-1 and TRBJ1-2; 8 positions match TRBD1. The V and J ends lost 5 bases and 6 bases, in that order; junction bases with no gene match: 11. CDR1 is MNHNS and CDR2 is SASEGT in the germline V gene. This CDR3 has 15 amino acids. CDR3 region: CASSYHGSGGHGYTF. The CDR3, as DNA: TGTGCCAGCAGTTACCACGGCTCAGGGGGCCATGGCTACACCTTC.

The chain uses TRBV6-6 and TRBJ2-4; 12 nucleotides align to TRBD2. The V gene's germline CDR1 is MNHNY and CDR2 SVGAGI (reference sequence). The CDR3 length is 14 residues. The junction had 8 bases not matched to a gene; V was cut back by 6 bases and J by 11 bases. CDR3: CASSPGTSGPFQYF. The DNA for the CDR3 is TGTGCCAGCAGCCCCGGGACTAGCGGGCCCTTTCAGTACTTC.

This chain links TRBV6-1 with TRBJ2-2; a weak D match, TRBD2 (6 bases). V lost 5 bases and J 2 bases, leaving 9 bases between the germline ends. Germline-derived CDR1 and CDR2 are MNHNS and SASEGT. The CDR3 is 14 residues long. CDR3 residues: CASSPSVNTGELFF. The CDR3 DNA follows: TGTGCCAGCAGTCCTAGCGTTAACACCGGGGAGCTGTTTTTT.

The CDR3, as DNA: TGTGCCAGCAGTGAAGGGGAACCAGCGGGTAATACGCAGTATTTT. Its translation is CASSEGEPAGNTQYF. The chain combines TRBV6-1 with TRBJ2-3; D is possibly TRBD2 (6 bases). Trimming stripped 1 base from V and 7 bases from J, with 15 bases between. Germline V gene lookup returns CDR1 MNHNS and CDR2 SASEGT. CDR3 size: 15 residues.

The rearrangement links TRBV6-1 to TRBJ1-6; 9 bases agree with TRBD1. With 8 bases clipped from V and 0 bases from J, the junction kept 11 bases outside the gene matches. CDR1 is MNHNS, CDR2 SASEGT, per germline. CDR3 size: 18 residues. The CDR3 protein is CASGRTGASGSYNSPLHF. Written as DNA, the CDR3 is TGTGCCAGCGGACGGACAGGGGCATCGGGCTCCTATAATTCACCCCTCCACTTT.

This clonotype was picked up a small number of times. The DNA of the CDR3 is TGTGCCAGAATCGGACAGGCCAACGAGCAGTTCTTC. Amino acid sequence: CARIGQANEQFF. The chain combines TRBV6-1 with TRBJ2-1, with 7 bases fitting TRBD1. Germline CDR1 is MNHNS and CDR2 is SASEGT. V lost 9 bases and J lost 10; bases outside the gene matches: 9. CDR3 length equals 12 residues.